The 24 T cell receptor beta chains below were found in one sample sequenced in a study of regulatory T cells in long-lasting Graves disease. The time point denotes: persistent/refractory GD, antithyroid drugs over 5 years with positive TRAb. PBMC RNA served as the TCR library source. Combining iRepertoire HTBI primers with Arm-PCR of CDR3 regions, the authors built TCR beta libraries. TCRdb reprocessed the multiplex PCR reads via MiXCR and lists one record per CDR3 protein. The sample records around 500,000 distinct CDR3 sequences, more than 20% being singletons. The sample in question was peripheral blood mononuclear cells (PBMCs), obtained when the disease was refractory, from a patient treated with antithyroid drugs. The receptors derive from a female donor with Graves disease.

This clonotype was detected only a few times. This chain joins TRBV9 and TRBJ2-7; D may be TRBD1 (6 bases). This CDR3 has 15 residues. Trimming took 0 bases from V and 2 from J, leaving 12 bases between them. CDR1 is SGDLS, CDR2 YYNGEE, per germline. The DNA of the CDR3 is TGTGCCAGCAGCGTAGGGCAGGGGACCGCCTACGAGCAGTACTTC. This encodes CASSVGQGTAYEQYF.

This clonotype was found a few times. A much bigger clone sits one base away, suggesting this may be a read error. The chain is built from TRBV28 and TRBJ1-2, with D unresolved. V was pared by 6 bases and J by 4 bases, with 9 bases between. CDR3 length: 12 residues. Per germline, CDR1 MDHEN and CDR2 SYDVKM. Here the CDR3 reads CASRAGIYGYTF. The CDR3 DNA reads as TGTGCCAGCAGGGCGGGGATCTATGGCTACACCTTC.

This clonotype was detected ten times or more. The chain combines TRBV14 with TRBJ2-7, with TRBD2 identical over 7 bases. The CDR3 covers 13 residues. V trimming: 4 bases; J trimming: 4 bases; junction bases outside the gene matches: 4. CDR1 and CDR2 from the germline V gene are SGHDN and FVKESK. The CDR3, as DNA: TGTGCCAGCAGCCCCTGGGGAGGGTACGAGCAGTACTTC. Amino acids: CASSPWGGYEQYF. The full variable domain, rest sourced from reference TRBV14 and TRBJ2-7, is EAGVTQFPSHSVIEKGQTVTLRCDPISGHDNLYWYRRVMGKEIKFLLHFVKESKQDESGMPNNRFLAERTGGTYSTLKVQPAELEDSGVYFCASSPWGGYEQYFGPGTRLTVT.

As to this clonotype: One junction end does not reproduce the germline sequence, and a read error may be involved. The CDR3 is CASSSWGQTGIGYIF. CDR3 nucleotides: TGTGCCAGCAGCTCCTGGGGACAGACTGGGATTGGCTACATCTTC. The rearrangement joins TRBV7-9 to TRBJ1-2, with 7 bases that match TRBD1. The CDR3 totals 15 residues. CDR1 and CDR2 from the germline V gene are SEHNR and FQNEAQ (reference sequence).

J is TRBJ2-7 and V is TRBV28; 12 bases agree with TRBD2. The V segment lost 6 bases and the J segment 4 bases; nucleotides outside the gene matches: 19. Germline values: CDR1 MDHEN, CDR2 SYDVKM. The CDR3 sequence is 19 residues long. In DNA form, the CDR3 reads TGTGCCAGCAGGCGTGGACAGGGAGCCACCGGGACTAGCGGGTACGAGCAGTACTTC. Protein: CASRRGQGATGTSGYEQYF. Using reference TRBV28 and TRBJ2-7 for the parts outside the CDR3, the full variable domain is DVKVTQSSRYLVKRTGEKVFLECVQDMDHENMFWYRQDPGLGLRLIYFSYDVKMKEKGDIPEGYSVSREKKERFSLILESASTNQTSMYLCASRRGQGATGTSGYEQYFGPGTRLTVT.

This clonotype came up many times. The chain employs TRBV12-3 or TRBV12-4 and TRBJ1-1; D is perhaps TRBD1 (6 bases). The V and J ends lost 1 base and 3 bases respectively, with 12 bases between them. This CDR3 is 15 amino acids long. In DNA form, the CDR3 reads TGTGCCAGCAGTTTAGTCAGGGGCCCGTACACTGAAGCTTTCTTT. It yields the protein CASSLVRGPYTEAFF.

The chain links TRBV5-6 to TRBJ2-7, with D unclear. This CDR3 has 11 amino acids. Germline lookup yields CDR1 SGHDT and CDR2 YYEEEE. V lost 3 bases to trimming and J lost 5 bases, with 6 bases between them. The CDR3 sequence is CASSWANEQYF. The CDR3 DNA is TGTGCCAGCAGCTGGGCCAACGAGCAGTACTTC.

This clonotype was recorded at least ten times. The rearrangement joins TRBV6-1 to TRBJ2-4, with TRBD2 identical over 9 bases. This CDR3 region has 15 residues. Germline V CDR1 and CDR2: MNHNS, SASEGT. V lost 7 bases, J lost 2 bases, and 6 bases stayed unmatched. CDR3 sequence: CASTLAGLSKNIQYF. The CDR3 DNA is TGTGCCAGCACCCTAGCGGGACTGTCCAAAAACATTCAGTACTTC.

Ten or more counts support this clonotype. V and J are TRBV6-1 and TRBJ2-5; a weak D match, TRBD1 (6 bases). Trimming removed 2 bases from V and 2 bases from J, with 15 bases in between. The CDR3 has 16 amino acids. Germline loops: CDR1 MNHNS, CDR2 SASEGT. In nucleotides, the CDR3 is TGTGCCAGCAGTGAACAGCCGTGGACAGATCAAGAGACCCAGTACTTC. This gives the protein CASSEQPWTDQETQYF.

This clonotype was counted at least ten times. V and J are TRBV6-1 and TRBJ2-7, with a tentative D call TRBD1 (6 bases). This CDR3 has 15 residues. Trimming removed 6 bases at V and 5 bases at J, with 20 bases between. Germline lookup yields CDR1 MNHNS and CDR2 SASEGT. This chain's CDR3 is CASRLGQTFRNEQYF. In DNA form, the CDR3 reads TGTGCCAGCAGATTAGGACAGACGTTTAGGAACGAGCAGTACTTC.

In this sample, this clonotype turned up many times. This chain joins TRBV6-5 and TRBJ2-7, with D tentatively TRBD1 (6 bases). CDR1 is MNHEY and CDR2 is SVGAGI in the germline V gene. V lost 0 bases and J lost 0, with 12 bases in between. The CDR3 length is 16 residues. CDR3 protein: CASSYSGARSSYEQYF. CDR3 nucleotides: TGTGCCAGCAGTTACTCGGGGGCGCGATCCTCCTACGAGCAGTACTTC.

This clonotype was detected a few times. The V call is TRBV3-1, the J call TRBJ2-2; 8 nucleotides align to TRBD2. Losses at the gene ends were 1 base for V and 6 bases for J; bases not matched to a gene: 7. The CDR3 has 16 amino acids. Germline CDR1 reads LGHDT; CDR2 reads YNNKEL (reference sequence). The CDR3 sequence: CASSQAGLALPGELFF. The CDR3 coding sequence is TGTGCCAGCAGCCAAGCTGGACTAGCCCTTCCCGGGGAGCTGTTTTTT.

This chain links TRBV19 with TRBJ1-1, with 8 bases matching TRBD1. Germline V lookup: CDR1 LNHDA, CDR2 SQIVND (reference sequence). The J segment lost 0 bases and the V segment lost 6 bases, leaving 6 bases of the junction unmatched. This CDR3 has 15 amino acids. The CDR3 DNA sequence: TGTGCCAGTAGACCGACAGGGGCTATGAACACTGAAGCTTTCTTT. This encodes CASRPTGAMNTEAFF.

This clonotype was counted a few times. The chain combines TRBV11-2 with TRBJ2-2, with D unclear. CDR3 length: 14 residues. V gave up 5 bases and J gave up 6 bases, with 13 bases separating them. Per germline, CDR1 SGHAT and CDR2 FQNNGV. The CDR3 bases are TGTGCCAGCAGCCCGAAGATCCCAGCCGGGGAGCTGTTTTTT. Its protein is CASSPKIPAGELFF.

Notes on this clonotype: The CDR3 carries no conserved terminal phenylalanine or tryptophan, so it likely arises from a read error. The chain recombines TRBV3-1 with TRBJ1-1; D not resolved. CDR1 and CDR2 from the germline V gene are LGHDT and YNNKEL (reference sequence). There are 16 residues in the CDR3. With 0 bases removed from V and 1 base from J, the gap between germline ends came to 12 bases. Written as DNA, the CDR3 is TGTGCCAGCAGCCAAGATATCGCCAGCTCGAACACTGAAGCTTTCCTT. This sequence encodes CASSQDIASSNTEAFL.

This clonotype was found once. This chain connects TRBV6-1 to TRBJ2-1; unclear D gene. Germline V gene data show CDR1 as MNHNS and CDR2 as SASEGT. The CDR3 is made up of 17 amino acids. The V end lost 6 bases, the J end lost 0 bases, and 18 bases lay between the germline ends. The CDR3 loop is CASSLTVTGLSYNEQFF. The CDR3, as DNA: TGTGCCAGCAGCCTTACAGTTACGGGCCTCTCCTACAATGAGCAGTTCTTC.

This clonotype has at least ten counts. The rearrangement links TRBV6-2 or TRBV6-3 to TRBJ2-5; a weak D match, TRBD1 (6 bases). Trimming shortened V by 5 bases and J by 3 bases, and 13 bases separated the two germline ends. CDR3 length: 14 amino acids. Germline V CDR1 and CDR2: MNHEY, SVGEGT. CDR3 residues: CASSPQGRKETQYF. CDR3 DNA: TGTGCCAGCAGTCCACAGGGCCGAAAAGAGACCCAGTACTTC.

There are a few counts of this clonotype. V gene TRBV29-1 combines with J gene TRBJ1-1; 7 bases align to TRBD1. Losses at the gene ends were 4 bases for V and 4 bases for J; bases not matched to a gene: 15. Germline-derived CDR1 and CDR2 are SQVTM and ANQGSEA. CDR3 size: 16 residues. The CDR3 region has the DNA TGCAGCGTTGTGGGGACAGTAGACAGAACGGGCACTGAAGCTTTCTTT. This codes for CSVVGTVDRTGTEAFF.

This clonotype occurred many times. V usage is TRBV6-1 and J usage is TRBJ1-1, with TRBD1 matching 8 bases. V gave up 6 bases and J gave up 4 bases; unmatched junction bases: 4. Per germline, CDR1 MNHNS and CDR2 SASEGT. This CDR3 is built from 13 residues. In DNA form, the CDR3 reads TGTGCCAGCAGGGACAGGGCGGTCACTGAAGCTTTCTTT. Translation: CASRDRAVTEAFF.

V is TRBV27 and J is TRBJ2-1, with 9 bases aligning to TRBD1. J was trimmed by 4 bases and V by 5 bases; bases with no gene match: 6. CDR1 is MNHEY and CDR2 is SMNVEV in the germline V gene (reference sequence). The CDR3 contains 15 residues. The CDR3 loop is CASSPRDRVYNEQFF. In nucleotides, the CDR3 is TGTGCCAGCAGTCCCCGGGACAGGGTTTACAATGAGCAGTTCTTC.

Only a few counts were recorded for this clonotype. The CDR3 bases are TGCGCCAGCAGCCAGGCCAACGCAGCATACTATGGCTACACCTTC. Protein: CASSQANAAYYGYTF. The gene calls are TRBV4-1 and TRBJ1-2; no clear D. Germline V gene data show CDR1 as MGHRA and CDR2 as YSYEKL. The CDR3 runs 15 residues. V was pared by 3 bases and J by 3 bases, with 14 bases between.

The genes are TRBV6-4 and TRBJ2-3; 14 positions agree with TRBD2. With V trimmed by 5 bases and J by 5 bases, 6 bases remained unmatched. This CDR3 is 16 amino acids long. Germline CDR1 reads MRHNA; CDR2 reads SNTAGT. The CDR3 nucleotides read TGTGCCAGCAGTCGCGCGGGACTAGCGGGAGAAGATACGCAGTATTTT. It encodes CASSRAGLAGEDTQYF.

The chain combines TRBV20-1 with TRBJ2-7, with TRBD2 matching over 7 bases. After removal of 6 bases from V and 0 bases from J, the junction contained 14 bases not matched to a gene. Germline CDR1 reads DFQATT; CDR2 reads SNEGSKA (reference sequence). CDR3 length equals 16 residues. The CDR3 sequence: CSAIESLGGSSYEQYF. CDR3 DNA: TGCAGTGCGATCGAATCTCTCGGGGGGAGCTCCTACGAGCAGTACTTC.

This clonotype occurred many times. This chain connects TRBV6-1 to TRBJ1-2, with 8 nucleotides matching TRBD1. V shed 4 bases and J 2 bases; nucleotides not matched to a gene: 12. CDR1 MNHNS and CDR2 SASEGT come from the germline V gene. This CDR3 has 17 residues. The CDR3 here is CASSGGTGGTQNYGYTF. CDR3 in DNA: TGTGCCAGCAGTGGGGGAACAGGGGGAACTCAGAACTATGGCTACACCTTC.